These 28 T cell receptor beta chains share one sample of origin, sequenced in a study of shared clonotypes between healthy human individuals. The repertoire was sequenced with immunoSEQ multiplex PCR; TCRdb's copy has only in-frame clones and lacks some. The sample includes about 1.9 million clones, about 94% of them seen just once. Naive-designated CD8 cells lacked CD45RO, were positively enriched for CCR7, and omitted terminally differentiated effector memory CD45RA+ cells. What was sequenced was naive CD8+ T cells from PBMCs. The receptors were gathered from a man between 18 and 29 years old in good health. Some clones in this sample may be carry-over from other donors' samples.

The chain recombines TRBV4-1 with TRBJ1-1; a weak D match, TRBD1 (5 bases). In germline, CDR1 is MGHRA, CDR2 YSYEKL. V was cut by 4 bases and J by 1 base, with 16 bases left in between. This CDR3 has 16 amino acids. Here the CDR3 DNA reads TGCGCCAGCAGCCTGAAGGGTGGGGGGTGGAACACTGAAGCTTTCTTT. Its translation is CASSLKGGGWNTEAFF.

The V and J genes are TRBV28 and TRBJ1-6; D ambiguous. Germline-derived CDR1 and CDR2 are MDHEN and SYDVKM. V was clipped by 1 base and J by 11 bases, with 15 bases between them. The CDR3 has 15 residues. The CDR3 region is CASSLSVAVPPPLHF. CDR3 DNA sequence: TGTGCCAGCAGTTTATCAGTCGCAGTACCGCCACCCCTCCACTTT.

The chain has TRBV5-8 and TRBJ2-4; D is possibly TRBD2 (7 bases). Between the trimmed V and J ends, which lost 0 bases and 9 bases, there was a span of 13 bases. The CDR3 runs 14 residues. Germline V gene sequence: CDR1 SGHTS, CDR2 YDEGEE. The CDR3 spells CASSLVGGVAIQYF. CDR3 DNA sequence: TGTGCCAGCAGCTTGGTAGGGGGGGTCGCCATTCAGTACTTC. Based on the CDR3 plus reference TRBV5-8 and TRBJ2-4, the full variable domain is EAGVTQSPTHLIKTRGQQATLRCSPISGHTSVYWYQQALGLGLQFLLWYDEGEERNRGNFPPRFSGRQFPNYSSELNVNALELEDSALYLCASSLVGGVAIQYFGAGTRLSVL.

The chain uses TRBV7-6 and TRBJ1-4; D ambiguous. This CDR3 comprises 19 residues. V was trimmed by 0 bases and J by 0 bases, leaving 17 bases between them. The V gene's germline CDR1 is SGHVS and CDR2 FNYEAQ. The chain's CDR3 is CASSLAHLERLPTNEKLFF. CDR3 in DNA: TGTGCCAGCAGCTTAGCTCATTTAGAACGACTCCCAACTAATGAAAAACTGTTTTTT.

J is TRBJ1-3 and V is TRBV4-1; D is unresolved. V dropped 1 base and J dropped 3 bases, with 13 bases sitting between them. Germline V gene data show CDR1 as MGHRA and CDR2 as YSYEKL. CDR3 length: 16 amino acids. The CDR3 DNA sequence: TGCGCCAGCAGCCAAGTTACCAGCAGAAGTGGAAACACCATATATTTT. Its translation is CASSQVTSRSGNTIYF.

This chain joins TRBV23-1 and TRBJ1-5; 8 bases line up with TRBD1. TRBV23-1 is an ORF for which the function is uncertain. The CDR3 length is 16 residues. The J segment lost 3 bases and the V segment lost 8 bases, leaving 12 bases of the junction unmatched. The CDR3 loop is CASPPLDREDNQPQHF. The CDR3 DNA is TGCGCCAGCCCGCCCTTGGACAGGGAGGACAATCAGCCCCAGCATTTT.

This chain links TRBV7-2 with TRBJ2-7; D may be TRBD1 or TRBD2 (6 bases each). V was trimmed by 1 base and J by 7 bases, leaving 14 bases between them. Germline CDR1 and CDR2: SGHTA and FQGNSA. This CDR3 has 14 residues. CDR3 residues: CASSLDPGAEEQYF. CDR3 DNA: TGTGCCAGCAGCTTAGATCCGGGGGCGGAAGAGCAGTACTTC.

The chain uses TRBV6-1 and TRBJ1-3, with D hard to call. The CDR3 extends over 14 amino acids. Per germline, CDR1 MNHNS and CDR2 SASEGT. V was shortened by 7 bases and J by 2 bases, with 12 bases between the two germline ends. The CDR3 DNA follows: TGTGCCAGCATTCCTTGGGCCCCTGGAAACACCATATATTTT. Translated: CASIPWAPGNTIYF.

This clone appeared once. This chain links TRBV29-1 with TRBJ2-2; D may match TRBD1 or TRBD2 (5 bases each). From germline, CDR1 is SQVTM and CDR2 ANQGSEA. This CDR3 has 14 residues. Between the trimmed V and J ends, which lost 1 base and 6 bases, there was a span of 12 bases. This chain's CDR3 is CSVEGGRGPGELFF. In DNA, the CDR3 is TGCAGCGTTGAAGGGGGGAGAGGGCCCGGGGAGCTGTTTTTT.

V and J are TRBV27 and TRBJ1-2; 11 bases line up with TRBD1. V lost 6 bases, J lost 1 base, and 10 bases stayed unmatched. This CDR3 region has 17 residues. Germline-derived CDR1 and CDR2 are MNHEY and SMNVEV (reference sequence). The CDR3 is CASRKQGQGENNYGYTF. The CDR3 DNA sequence: TGTGCCAGCAGAAAACAGGGACAGGGGGAGAATAACTATGGCTACACCTTC.

The chain uses TRBV9 and TRBJ1-4, with TRBD1 identical over 8 bases. Germline V CDR1 and CDR2: SGDLS, YYNGEE. V gave up 4 bases and J gave up 10 bases; unmatched junction bases: 12. This CDR3 has 15 amino acids. The CDR3 is CASSPSQGARGKLFF. The CDR3 bases are TGTGCCAGCAGCCCCAGCCAGGGGGCGCGGGGAAAACTGTTTTTT.

The V and J genes are TRBV18 and TRBJ2-2; D is unclear. V was shortened by 1 base and J by 6 bases, with 6 bases between the two germline ends. CDR3 size: 13 residues. Germline lookup yields CDR1 KGHSH and CDR2 LQKENI. CDR3 bases: TGTGCCAGCTCACCACGCCGGTCCGGGGAGCTGTTTTTT. Amino acid sequence: CASSPRRSGELFF.

This chain uses TRBV9 with TRBJ1-5; 7 bases align to TRBD1. The germline V gene has CDR1 SGDLS and CDR2 YYNGEE. Germline trimming cut 4 bases from V and 4 bases from J; bases unmatched to any gene: 5. The CDR3 length is 14 residues. The CDR3 DNA reads TGTGCCAGCAGCCGGACAGGATTAAATCAGCCCCAGCATTTT. It is translated as CASSRTGLNQPQHF.

This chain uses TRBV7-6 with TRBJ2-7; 9 positions agree with TRBD1. Trimming removed 4 bases from V and 3 bases from J; junction bases left unmatched: 7. Germline-derived CDR1 and CDR2 are SGHVS and FNYEAQ. This CDR3 region has 15 residues. CDR3 in amino acids: CASSSHPGQGYEQYF. As DNA, the CDR3 is TGTGCCAGCAGCTCACATCCGGGACAGGGCTACGAGCAGTACTTC.

This clone showed up just once. The genes are TRBV5-1 and TRBJ1-6; TRBD1 is a possible D gene (6 bases). V was clipped by 0 bases and J by 9 bases, with 13 bases between them. CDR1 and CDR2 from the germline V gene are SGHRS and YFSETQ. The CDR3 has 15 amino acids. The CDR3: CASSLEQGRASPLHF. The CDR3 DNA reads as TGCGCCAGCAGCTTGGAACAGGGACGGGCTTCACCCCTCCACTTT. Combining the CDR3 with reference TRBV5-1 and TRBJ1-6 gives the whole variable domain KAGVTQTPRYLIKTRGQQVTLSCSPISGHRSVSWYQQTPGQGLQFLFEYFSETQRNKGNFPGRFSGRQFSNSRSEMNVSTLELGDSALYLCASSLEQGRASPLHFGNGTRLTVT.

This chain connects TRBV4-2 to TRBJ2-7, with TRBD2 matching over 10 bases. V dropped 0 bases and J dropped 3; count of bases not matched to a gene: 5. Germline assignment: CDR1 LGHNA and CDR2 YNFKEQ. This CDR3 region has 16 residues. The CDR3 sequence is CASSQDTRTSGYEQYF. CDR3 nucleotide sequence: TGTGCCAGCAGCCAAGATACCAGGACTAGCGGCTACGAGCAGTACTTC.

This clone is a singleton in its sample. J is TRBJ1-2 and V is TRBV4-1; tentatively, D is TRBD1 (5 bases). V shed 0 bases and J shed 6 bases, with 14 bases lying between them. This CDR3 is built from 15 residues. Germline lookup yields CDR1 MGHRA and CDR2 YSYEKL. This chain's CDR3 is CASSQEGRVSDGYTF. As DNA, the CDR3 is TGCGCCAGCAGCCAAGAGGGCAGGGTCTCGGATGGCTACACCTTC.

This clone was observed a handful of times. The same CDR3 also results from other DNA sequences found in this sample. CDR3 sequence (DNA): TGTGCCAGCAGTTTGGTTGGGAGCAATCAGCCCCAGCATTTT. Amino acids: CASSLVGSNQPQHF. This chain links TRBV27 with TRBJ1-5; D uncertain. The V gene lost 3 bases and the J gene lost 1 base, with 7 bases spanning the gap. There are 14 residues in the CDR3. The V gene's germline CDR1 is MNHEY and CDR2 SMNVEV (reference sequence).

The V gene is TRBV7-9, the J gene TRBJ2-2, with D unresolved. CDR3 size: 15 residues. V was cut by 0 bases and J by 7 bases, with 12 bases left in between. In germline, CDR1 is SEHNR, CDR2 FQNEAQ (reference sequence). The CDR3 spells CASSLAVGKIGELFF. The CDR3, as DNA: TGTGCCAGCAGCTTAGCGGTGGGAAAAATCGGGGAGCTGTTTTTT. Full variable domain (rest looked up from reference TRBV7-9 and TRBJ2-2): DTGVSQNPRHKITKRGQNVTFRCDPISEHNRLYWYRQTLGQGPEFLTYFQNEAQLEKSRLLSDRFSAERPKGSFSTLEIQRTEQGDSAMYLCASSLAVGKIGELFFGEGSRLTVL.

This chain joins TRBV15 and TRBJ1-4; maybe TRBD1 (5 bases). The CDR3 length is 16 residues. V was cut by 0 bases and J by 1 base, with 9 bases left in between. Germline loops: CDR1 LNHNV, CDR2 YYDKDF (reference sequence). The DNA for the CDR3 is TGTGCCACCAGCAGAGATGGTGACAGAACTAATGAAAAACTGTTTTTT. This translates into CATSRDGDRTNEKLFF. The full variable domain, its missing parts supplied by reference TRBV15 and TRBJ1-4, is DAMVIQNPRYQVTQFGKPVTLSCSQTLNHNVMYWYQQKSSQAPKLLFHYYDKDFNNEADTPDNFQSRRPNTSFCFLDIRSPGLGDTAMYLCATSRDGDRTNEKLFFGSGTQLSVL.

Comment on this clone: The same CDR3 arises from other DNA sequences in this sample as well. The chain is built from TRBV27 and TRBJ2-7, with unresolved D. Germline-derived CDR1 and CDR2 are MNHEY and SMNVEV (reference sequence). CDR3 length: 13 amino acids. With 3 bases removed from V and 0 bases from J, the gap between germline ends came to 6 bases. The CDR3 bases are TGTGCCAGCAGTTTTGGTTTCTCCTACGAGCAGTACTTC. It is translated as CASSFGFSYEQYF.

The rearrangement links TRBV28 to TRBJ1-1; D not certain. With 2 bases removed from V and 6 bases from J, the gap between germline ends came to 13 bases. This CDR3 is 14 amino acids long. Germline CDR1 MDHEN, CDR2 SYDVKM. The CDR3 loop reads CASSLTSRGPEAFF. CDR3 coding DNA: TGTGCCAGCAGTTTAACTAGTCGAGGCCCTGAAGCTTTCTTT.

About this clone itself: Additional DNA sequences in this sample encode the identical CDR3. The chain has TRBV9 and TRBJ2-3, with TRBD2 matching 13 bases. The CDR3 runs to 16 residues. CDR1 and CDR2 (germline): SGDLS, YYNGEE. V lost 3 bases and J lost 3; bases outside the gene matches: 4. CDR3 amino acids: CASSETSGRVTDTQYF. The CDR3 DNA follows: TGTGCCAGCAGCGAAACTAGCGGGAGGGTAACAGATACGCAGTATTTT.

The chain employs TRBV6-5 and TRBJ1-2; TRBD1 agrees at 10 bases. With 0 bases clipped from V and 4 bases from J, the junction kept 2 bases outside the gene matches. Germline V gives CDR1 MNHEY, CDR2 SVGAGI. The CDR3 consists of 15 residues. CDR3 nucleotide sequence: TGTGCCAGCAGTTACTCGGACAGGGGGGCCTATGGCTACACCTTC. Amino acids: CASSYSDRGAYGYTF.

On this clone itself: At one boundary the junction diverges from the germline segment, which might be a read error. The chain recombines TRBV28 with TRBJ2-1; TRBD1 matches 7 bases. This CDR3 is 17 amino acids long. Germline CDR1 reads MDHEN; CDR2 reads SYDVKM. CDR3 amino acids: CASSFFRGQGVYDEQFF. DNA for the CDR3: TGTGCCAGCAGTTTTTTTAGGGGCCAGGGGGTCTACGATGAGCAGTTCTTC.

This clone was observed a single time. The chain employs TRBV4-3 and TRBJ2-5; the D gene is possibly TRBD1 (6 bases). The CDR3 runs to 13 residues. The V gene lost 4 bases and the J gene lost 5 bases, with 11 bases spanning the gap. Germline CDR1 and CDR2: LGHNA and YSLEER. The CDR3 is CASSPRTGETQYF. Written as DNA, the CDR3 is TGCGCCAGCAGCCCTCGAACAGGGGAGACCCAGTACTTC.

This chain links TRBV28 with TRBJ2-5; D uncertain. The ends were cut back, 1 base at V and 5 bases at J, with 8 bases in the middle. CDR1 and CDR2 (germline): MDHEN, SYDVKM. The CDR3 covers 13 residues. CDR3 coding DNA: TGTGCCAGCAGTTTATCCCAAAGGGAGACCCAGTACTTC. This gives the protein CASSLSQRETQYF. The full variable domain, rest sourced from reference TRBV28 and TRBJ2-5, is DVKVTQSSRYLVKRTGEKVFLECVQDMDHENMFWYRQDPGLGLRLIYFSYDVKMKEKGDIPEGYSVSREKKERFSLILESASTNQTSMYLCASSLSQRETQYFGPGTRLLVL.

The chain joins TRBV11-1 to TRBJ2-1; TRBD2 matches 13 bases. The trim removed 5 bases at V and 10 bases at J, leaving 11 bases unmatched. Germline V gene lookup returns CDR1 SGHAT and CDR2 FQDESV (reference sequence). The CDR3 loop spans 16 amino acids. In DNA form, the CDR3 reads TGTGCCAGCAGCATAATACCGGGACTAGCGGGATACGAGCAGTTCTTC. Its translation is CASSIIPGLAGYEQFF.